Below, 32 T cell receptor beta chains from the same sample are listed, as sequenced in a study of blood T cells in healthy people across ages. The authors ran a second PCR of roughly 7 to 11 cycles using a sample-barcoded 5' primer and a J-beta primer mix. TCRdb re-analysed the 5' RACE reads in MiXCR, keeping a single row per CDR3 protein. The sample holds fewer than 700,000 distinct CDR3 sequences; roughly 43% are singletons and the top ten take about 30%. Sequencing used blood. The origin of the receptors is an older man in good health.

This clonotype was detected only a few times. The chain combines TRBV11-2 with TRBJ2-7; D might be TRBD2 (5 bases). The CDR3 runs to 15 residues. V shed 1 base and J shed 2 bases, with 12 bases lying between them. Per germline, CDR1 SGHAT and CDR2 FQNNGV. This CDR3 reads CASSLVPGTAYEQYF. The CDR3 DNA is TGTGCCAGCAGCTTAGTCCCGGGAACAGCCTACGAGCAGTACTTC.

The V and J genes are TRBV28 and TRBJ2-3; TRBD2 aligns across 11 bases. This CDR3 is built from 20 residues. From germline, CDR1 is MDHEN and CDR2 SYDVKM. V trimming: 0 bases; J trimming: 2 bases; junction bases outside the gene matches: 13. In nucleotides, the CDR3 is TGTGCCAGCAGTTTATGGCTAGCGGGAGGCCAAAGTCCTTACACAGATACGCAGTATTTT. Its translation: CASSLWLAGGQSPYTDTQYF.

This clonotype was seen only a few times. The rearrangement joins TRBV27 to TRBJ2-1, with unresolved D. CDR1 MNHEY and CDR2 SMNVEV come from the germline V gene (reference sequence). The V end was cut by 3 bases, the J end by 5 bases, with 8 bases between. This CDR3 comprises 13 residues. In nucleotides, the CDR3 is TGTGCCAGCAGTTTGATTTCCCACAATGAGCAGTTCTTC. Residues: CASSLISHNEQFF.

This clonotype was observed a handful of times. The V call is TRBV24-1, the J call TRBJ2-5, with TRBD2 matching over 15 bases. Trimming took 1 base from V and 11 from J; bases not matched to a gene: 13. The length of the CDR3 is 18 residues. CDR1 and CDR2 (germline): KGHDR, SFDVKD. CDR3 region: CATSDLPWTSGRADEQYF. DNA of the CDR3: TGTGCCACCAGTGATTTACCTTGGACTAGCGGGAGGGCCGATGAGCAGTACTTC.

The V gene is TRBV5-5, the J gene TRBJ2-4; 8 nucleotides match TRBD1. V gave up 2 bases and J gave up 0 bases; unmatched junction bases: 10. The CDR3 runs 18 residues. CDR1 is SGHKS and CDR2 is YYEKEE in the germline V gene (reference sequence). CDR3 nucleotides: TGTGCCAGCAGCTTACCGGGACAGGCAATACTAGCCAAAAACATTCAGTACTTC. Translating it yields CASSLPGQAILAKNIQYF.

The rearrangement joins TRBV4-2 to TRBJ2-3; 12 nucleotides align to TRBD2. Germline V gives CDR1 LGHNA, CDR2 YNFKEQ. Trimming cost V 3 bases and J 6 bases; bases outside gene matches: 10. The CDR3 is made up of 17 amino acids. This CDR3 is CASSQELAGGEADTQYF. In DNA, the CDR3 is TGTGCCAGCAGCCAGGAACTAGCGGGGGGAGAAGCGGATACGCAGTATTTT.

This clonotype was recorded a few times. This chain links TRBV15 with TRBJ2-2, with TRBD2 as a possible D gene (6 bases). Germline V gives CDR1 LNHNV, CDR2 YYDKDF (reference sequence). The CDR3 has 15 residues. The V end lost 5 bases, the J end lost 6 bases, and 16 bases lay between the germline ends. The CDR3 spells CATSFGTQGSGELFF. The DNA for the CDR3 is TGTGCCACCAGCTTCGGGACTCAGGGCTCCGGGGAGCTGTTTTTT.

This clonotype occurred many times. The genes are TRBV7-2 and TRBJ2-5; 7 bases line up with TRBD2. This CDR3 is built from 15 residues. With V trimmed by 3 bases and J by 5 bases, 9 bases remained unmatched. The V gene's germline CDR1 is SGHTA and CDR2 FQGNSA. CDR3 protein: CASSFGGVAKETQYF. CDR3 DNA: TGTGCCAGCAGCTTTGGGGGGGTGGCAAAGGAGACCCAGTACTTC.

This clonotype was observed a handful of times. The chain uses TRBV7-2 and TRBJ2-2; the match to TRBD2 covers 7 bases. The CDR3 is 17 amino acids. The V gene end was trimmed by 0 bases and the J gene end by 2 bases; junction bases not matched to a gene: 6. Looked up from germline, CDR1 is SGHTA and CDR2 is FQGNSA. CDR3 sequence: CASSLATGGSNTGELFF. In DNA form, the CDR3 reads TGTGCCAGCAGCTTAGCGACGGGAGGTTCTAACACCGGGGAGCTGTTTTTT.

This clonotype was recorded at least ten times. One end of the junction varies from germline; a read error may be responsible. This chain connects TRBV5-1 to TRBJ1-1; no reliable D call. The CDR3 loop spans 13 amino acids. Per germline, CDR1 SGHRS and CDR2 YFSETQ. The CDR3 DNA is TGTGCCAGCAGCTTTGATCGGGACACTGAAGCTTTCTTT. Translation: CASSFDRDTEAFF.

The V call is TRBV18, the J call TRBJ2-1, with a tentative D call TRBD2 (7 bases). V dropped 0 bases and J dropped 6 bases, with 15 bases sitting between them. The CDR3 extends over 16 amino acids. CDR1 and CDR2 from the germline V gene are KGHSH and LQKENI. CDR3 region: CASSPPEGGPTNEQFF. DNA for the CDR3: TGTGCCAGCTCACCACCCGAGGGGGGGCCTACCAATGAGCAGTTCTTC.

This clonotype was observed a handful of times. J is TRBJ2-3 and V is TRBV24-1, with D tentatively TRBD2 (5 bases). Germline V gene sequence: CDR1 KGHDR, CDR2 SFDVKD. Trimming took off 7 bases at V and 2 bases at J, with 9 bases between the two ends. The CDR3 sequence is 13 residues long. The CDR3 bases are TGTGCCACCAGGGGTGGACTCACAGATACGCAGTATTTT. Encoded protein: CATRGGLTDTQYF.

This clonotype was counted ten times or more. V and J are TRBV11-2 and TRBJ2-1, with TRBD2 matching over 11 bases. The V gene's germline CDR1 is SGHAT and CDR2 FQNNGV. With 5 bases clipped from V and 10 bases from J, the junction kept 4 bases outside the gene matches. This CDR3 region has 13 residues. The CDR3 DNA is TGTGCCAGCAGCCTACTAGCGGGAGCCGAGCAGTTCTTC. Its protein product is CASSLLAGAEQFF.

V and J are TRBV4-2 and TRBJ1-2, with D possibly matching TRBD1 (6 bases). V was trimmed by 0 bases and J by 2 bases, leaving 10 bases between them. CDR1 is LGHNA and CDR2 is YNFKEQ in the germline V gene. The CDR3 has 15 residues. The CDR3 here is CASSQEGGRNYGYTF. The DNA of the CDR3 is TGTGCCAGCAGCCAAGAAGGGGGAAGGAACTATGGCTACACCTTC.

This clonotype was found a few times. This sequence joins TRBV6-1 and TRBJ2-5; no firm D call. V was pared by 6 bases and J by 5 bases, with 13 bases between. The germline V gene encodes CDR1 MNHNS and CDR2 SASEGT. The CDR3 is 13 amino acids. The chain's CDR3 is CASSALSPETQYF. The DNA of the CDR3 is TGTGCCAGCAGCGCCCTGTCACCGGAGACCCAGTACTTC.

This clonotype was seen more than once but under ten times. CDR3 DNA: TGTGCCAGCAGTATCCCGGGACAGCCGAACACCGGGGAGCTGTTTTTT. Protein: CASSIPGQPNTGELFF. The chain links TRBV12-3 or TRBV12-4 to TRBJ2-2; TRBD1 matches 7 bases. The junction had 6 bases not matched to a gene; V was cut back by 5 bases and J by 0 bases. The CDR3 has 16 residues.

This clonotype was seen a few times. CDR3 bases: TGTGCCAGCAGCTTAGCGTCGGCAGCGGGAGGGCAATGGGAGCAGTACTTC. Amino acid sequence: CASSLASAAGGQWEQYF. V usage is TRBV7-2 and J usage is TRBJ2-7, with 10 nucleotides matching TRBD2. From germline, CDR1 is SGHTA and CDR2 FQGNSA. CDR3 length equals 17 residues. Trimming removed 0 bases from V and 7 bases from J; junction bases left unmatched: 12.

The V gene is TRBV2, the J gene TRBJ2-3; D gene unclear. Germline values: CDR1 SNHLY, CDR2 FYNNEI. The CDR3 is 14 residues long. The V end lost 9 bases, the J end lost 0 bases, and 13 bases lay between the germline ends. CDR3 sequence reads: CARQTKTSTDTQYF. For the CDR3, the DNA is TGTGCCAGACAGACGAAAACTAGCACAGATACGCAGTATTTT.

J is TRBJ2-3 and V is TRBV10-1; TRBD1 is a possible D gene (5 bases). Trimming took 2 bases from V and 1 from J, leaving 10 bases between them. Germline CDR1 reads WNHNN; CDR2 reads SYGVQD (reference sequence). CDR3 size: 15 residues. CDR3 DNA sequence: TGCGCCAGCAGTGAGGGACAATCTGGCACAGATACGCAGTATTTT. As protein: CASSEGQSGTDTQYF.

On this clonotype itself: Germline is not matched at one junction end, which may reflect a read error. This chain joins TRBV18 and TRBJ1-5, with 7 positions matching TRBD1. Germline CDR1 KGHSH, CDR2 LQKENI. The CDR3 has 15 amino acids. The CDR3 is CASSRAGGVNQPQHF. DNA of the CDR3: TGCGCCAGCTCACGCGCAGGGGGTGTCAATCAGCCCCAGCATTTT.

This clonotype was seen only a few times. The chain carries TRBV27 and TRBJ2-1; the match to TRBD1 covers 7 bases. V lost 6 bases, J lost 9 bases, and 11 bases stayed unmatched. The CDR3 contains 14 residues. CDR1 is MNHEY, CDR2 SMNVEV, per germline (reference sequence). The CDR3 sequence is CASSKWTGTFEQFF. For the CDR3, the DNA is TGTGCCAGCAGCAAGTGGACAGGCACCTTTGAGCAGTTCTTC.

Concerning this clonotype: The junction does not match germline at one end; this may be a read error. The rearrangement uses TRBV7-3 and TRBJ1-6; D may be TRBD1 (5 bases). Germline V CDR1 and CDR2: SGHTA, FQGTGA. The CDR3 extends over 15 amino acids. In DNA form, the CDR3 reads TGTTCCAGCGCCCCCGGTGGGGGTTCTAATTCACCCCTCCACTTT. As protein: CSSAPGGGSNSPLHF.

This clonotype appeared a few times. J is TRBJ2-3 and V is TRBV5-5; D ambiguous. The V and J ends lost 4 bases and 3 bases respectively, with 15 bases between them. Germline-derived CDR1 and CDR2 are SGHKS and YYEKEE (reference sequence). This CDR3 contains 15 residues. As DNA, the CDR3 is TGTGCCAGCAGCCCACCCCCTAAGGGTACAGATACGCAGTATTTT. Translation: CASSPPPKGTDTQYF.

V is TRBV10-3 and J is TRBJ2-1, with 12 positions matching TRBD2. The trim removed 3 bases at V and 5 bases at J, leaving 5 bases unmatched. Looked up from germline, CDR1 is ENHRY and CDR2 is SYGVKD. CDR3 length: 16 residues. CDR3 in amino acids: CAISDPGLAGNNEQFF. The CDR3 DNA sequence: TGTGCCATCAGTGACCCAGGACTAGCGGGGAACAATGAGCAGTTCTTC.

V gene TRBV6-2 or TRBV6-3 combines with J gene TRBJ2-6; D is unclear. Germline V gives CDR1 MNHEY, CDR2 SVGEGT. This CDR3 region has 14 residues. V lost 6 bases to trimming and J lost 2 bases, with 8 bases between them. The CDR3 DNA is TGTGCCAGCAGGTCTACTACTGGGGCCAACGTCCTGACTTTC. It is translated as CASRSTTGANVLTF.

This clonotype appeared a few times. This may be a read error: a much more frequent sequence differs by one nucleotide. The V call is TRBV29-1, the J call TRBJ2-4; perhaps TRBD1 as D (6 bases). Germline V gene sequence: CDR1 SQVTM, CDR2 ANQGSEA. With 5 bases removed from V and 13 bases from J, the gap between germline ends came to 24 bases. CDR3 length: 14 residues. The CDR3 DNA is TGCAGCGTTTCAGACAGGTCGGGCTACAATGAGCAGTACTTC. This sequence encodes CSVSDRSGYNEQYF.

The chain is built from TRBV7-6 and TRBJ2-1; 8 bases map to TRBD2. Germline values: CDR1 SGHVS, CDR2 FNYEAQ. The CDR3 spans 19 residues. With V trimmed by 1 base and J by 4 bases, 15 bases remained unmatched. The CDR3 region has the DNA TGTGCCAGCAGCTTAGGTTCTACGTTGGCGGGGGGAACTTACAATGAGCAGTTCTTC. Residues: CASSLGSTLAGGTYNEQFF. The full variable domain, completed using reference TRBV7-6 and TRBJ2-1, is GAGVSQSPRYKVTKRGQDVALRCDPISGHVSLYWYRQALGQGPEFLTYFNYEAQQDKSGLPNDRFSAERPEGSISTLTIQRTEQRDSAMYRCASSLGSTLAGGTYNEQFFGPGTRLTVL.

The chain couples TRBV14 to TRBJ1-1, with no clear D. The CDR3 totals 13 residues. The germline V gene has CDR1 SGHDN and CDR2 FVKESK. The V gene lost 0 bases and the J gene lost 5 bases, with 7 bases spanning the gap. The CDR3 DNA reads TGTGCCAGCAGCCAAGATCGGCAGACTGAAGCTTTCTTT. Translation gives CASSQDRQTEAFF.

The V call is TRBV29-1, the J call TRBJ2-4; no clear D gene. The J call may be mistaken, given a closer DNA end match to TRBJ2-5. Germline V gene lookup returns CDR1 SQVTM and CDR2 ANQGSEA. The CDR3 runs 12 residues. The chain's CDR3 is CSIQAAWETQYF. For the CDR3, the DNA is TGCAGCATTCAGGCTGCGTGGGAGACCCAGTACTTC.

J is TRBJ2-5 and V is TRBV25-1; TRBD1 matches 8 bases. The CDR3 extends over 15 amino acids. The germline V gene has CDR1 MGHDK and CDR2 SYGVNS. Trimming removed 2 bases from V and 11 bases from J; junction bases left unmatched: 13. The CDR3: CASSEPGQARYRQYF. The CDR3 bases are TGTGCCAGCAGTGAACCGGGACAGGCCCGCTACAGGCAGTACTTC.

This clonotype appeared a few times. The chain has TRBV5-1 and TRBJ1-1; TRBD1 might be the D (5 bases). Trimming cost V 2 bases and J 0 bases, with 8 bases left between them. The CDR3 is 14 amino acids. Germline lookup yields CDR1 SGHRS and CDR2 YFSETQ. This CDR3 is CASSFAGLNTEAFF. The CDR3 coding sequence is TGCGCCAGCAGCTTCGCGGGGCTGAACACTGAAGCTTTCTTT.

This clonotype showed up just a few times. CDR3 amino acids: CASSPGHKATNEKLFF. In DNA, the CDR3 is TGTGCCAGCAGCCCCGGACATAAAGCAACTAATGAAAAACTGTTTTTT. V usage is TRBV7-9 and J usage is TRBJ1-4; tentative D call: TRBD1 (5 bases). The CDR3 is 16 residues long. Germline CDR1 SEHNR, CDR2 FQNEAQ (reference sequence). Deletions cut 5 bases from V and 0 bases from J, with 13 bases between.